One T cell receptor beta chain is described in this entry. Its antigen is still unknown. The data are from a study of early T cells in non-severe SARS-CoV-2 infection. Background on the study: The sequenced material was bulk RNA from unsorted whole blood, and its chains were unpaired. Study results and caveats: Anti-spike CD8 responses were favored in VDJdb matching, and private and CD4 specificities were missed.

Germline V gives CDR1 SQVTM, CDR2 ANQGSEA. V lost 3 bases and J 7 bases, leaving 12 bases between the germline ends. The CDR3 sequence is 13 residues long. Unique molecular identifiers were affixed to single, distinct cDNA molecules. TCRdb reprocessed the 5' RACE reads via MiXCR and lists one record per CDR3 protein. The table has tens of thousands of distinct CDR3 sequences, 9.5% to 15% seen once; the top ten hold more than 4.5%. The sequencing sample was made of whole blood. V and J are TRBV29-1 and TRBJ2-2, with D hard to call. This TCR derives from an adult who was a healthcare worker with PCR-confirmed SARS-CoV-2 infection or an uninfected control (not recorded which). The CDR3 nucleotides read TGCAGCGTTGACCCTTCCCTGGGCGGGGAGCTGTTTTTT. Translated, it gives CSVDPSLGGELFF.